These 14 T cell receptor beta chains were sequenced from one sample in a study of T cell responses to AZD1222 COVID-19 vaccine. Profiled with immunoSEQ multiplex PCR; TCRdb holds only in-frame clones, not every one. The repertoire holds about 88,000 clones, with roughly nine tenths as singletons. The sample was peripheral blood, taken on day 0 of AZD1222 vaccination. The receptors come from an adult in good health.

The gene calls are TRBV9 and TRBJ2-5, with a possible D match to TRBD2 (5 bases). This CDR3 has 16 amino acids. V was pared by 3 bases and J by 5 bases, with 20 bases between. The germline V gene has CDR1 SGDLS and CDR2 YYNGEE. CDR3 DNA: TGTGCCAGCAGCGCGGATACAACACGGGAATGGGAGACCCAGTACTTC. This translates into CASSADTTREWETQYF.

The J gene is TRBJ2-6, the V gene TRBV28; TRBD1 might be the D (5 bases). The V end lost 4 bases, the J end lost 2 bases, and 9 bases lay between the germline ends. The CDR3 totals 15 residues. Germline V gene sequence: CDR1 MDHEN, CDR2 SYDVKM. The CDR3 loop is CASSYQGPGANVLTF. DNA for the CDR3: TGTGCCAGCAGTTATCAGGGTCCTGGGGCCAACGTCCTGACTTTC. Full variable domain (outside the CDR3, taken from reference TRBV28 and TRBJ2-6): DVKVTQSSRYLVKRTGEKVFLECVQDMDHENMFWYRQDPGLGLRLIYFSYDVKMKEKGDIPEGYSVSREKKERFSLILESASTNQTSMYLCASSYQGPGANVLTFGAGSRLTVL.

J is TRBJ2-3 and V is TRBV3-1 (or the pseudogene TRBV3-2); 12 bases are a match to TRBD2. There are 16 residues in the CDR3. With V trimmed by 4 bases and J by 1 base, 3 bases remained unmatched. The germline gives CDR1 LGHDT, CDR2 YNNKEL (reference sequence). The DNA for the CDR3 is TGTGCCAGCAGCCCGAGACTAGCGGGAGGCACAGATACGCAGTATTTT. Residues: CASSPRLAGGTDTQYF.

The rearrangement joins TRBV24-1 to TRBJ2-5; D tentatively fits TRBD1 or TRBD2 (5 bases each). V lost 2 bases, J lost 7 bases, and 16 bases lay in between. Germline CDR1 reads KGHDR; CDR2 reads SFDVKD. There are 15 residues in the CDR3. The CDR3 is CATSDWRGAGWTQYF. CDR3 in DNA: TGTGCCACCAGTGATTGGAGAGGGGCTGGATGGACCCAGTACTTC.

The DNA of the CDR3 is TGCGCCAGCAGCTTGGCTAGGGGGGCTGGGGCCAACGTCCTGACTTTC. Amino acids: CASSLARGAGANVLTF. The rearrangement uses TRBV5-1 and TRBJ2-6; D possibly matches TRBD1 or TRBD2 (6 bases each). The germline V and J ends were trimmed by 0 bases and 2 bases, with 9 bases remaining between them. CDR3 size: 16 residues. CDR1 SGHRS and CDR2 YFSETQ come from the germline V gene.

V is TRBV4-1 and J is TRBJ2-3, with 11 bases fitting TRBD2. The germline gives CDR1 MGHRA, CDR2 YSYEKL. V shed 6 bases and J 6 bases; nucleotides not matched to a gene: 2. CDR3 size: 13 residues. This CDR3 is CASRLAGADTQYF. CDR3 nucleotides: TGCGCCAGCAGACTAGCGGGAGCCGATACGCAGTATTTT.

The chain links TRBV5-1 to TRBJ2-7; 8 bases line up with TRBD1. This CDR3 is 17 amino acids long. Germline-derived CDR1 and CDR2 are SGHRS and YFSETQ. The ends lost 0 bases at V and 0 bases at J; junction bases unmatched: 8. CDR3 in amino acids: CASSLASGGTISYEQYF. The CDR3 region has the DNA TGCGCCAGCAGCTTGGCGTCAGGGGGCACGATCTCCTACGAGCAGTACTTC.

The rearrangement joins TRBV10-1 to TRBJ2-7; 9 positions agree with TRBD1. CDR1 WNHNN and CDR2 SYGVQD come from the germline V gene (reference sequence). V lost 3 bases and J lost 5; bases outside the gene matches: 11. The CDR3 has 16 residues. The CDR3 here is CASSDSDRGSRDEQYF. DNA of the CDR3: TGCGCCAGCAGTGACTCGGACAGGGGTTCGAGGGACGAGCAGTACTTC.

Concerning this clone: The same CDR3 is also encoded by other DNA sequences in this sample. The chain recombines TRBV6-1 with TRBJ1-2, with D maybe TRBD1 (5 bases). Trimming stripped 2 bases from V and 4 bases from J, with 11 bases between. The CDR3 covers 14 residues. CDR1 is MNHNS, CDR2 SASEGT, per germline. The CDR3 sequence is CASSERRDSYGYTF. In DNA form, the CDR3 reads TGTGCCAGCAGTGAAAGGAGAGACAGCTATGGCTACACCTTC.

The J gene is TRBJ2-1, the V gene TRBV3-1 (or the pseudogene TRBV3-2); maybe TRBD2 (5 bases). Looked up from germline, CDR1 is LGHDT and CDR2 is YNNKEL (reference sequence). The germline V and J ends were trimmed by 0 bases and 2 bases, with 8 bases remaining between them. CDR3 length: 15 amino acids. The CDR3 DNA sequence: TGTGCCAGCAGCCAAGATCCCGGGACCTACAATGAGCAGTTCTTC. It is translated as CASSQDPGTYNEQFF.

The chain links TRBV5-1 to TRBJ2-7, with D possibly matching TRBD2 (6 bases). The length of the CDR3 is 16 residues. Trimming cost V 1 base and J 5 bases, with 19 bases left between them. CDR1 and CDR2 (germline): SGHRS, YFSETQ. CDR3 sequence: CASSLSQGGGFHEQYF. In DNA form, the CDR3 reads TGCGCCAGCAGCTTGAGCCAGGGTGGGGGGTTTCACGAGCAGTACTTC. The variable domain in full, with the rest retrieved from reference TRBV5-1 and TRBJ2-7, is KAGVTQTPRYLIKTRGQQVTLSCSPISGHRSVSWYQQTPGQGLQFLFEYFSETQRNKGNFPGRFSGRQFSNSRSEMNVSTLELGDSALYLCASSLSQGGGFHEQYFGPGTRLTVT.

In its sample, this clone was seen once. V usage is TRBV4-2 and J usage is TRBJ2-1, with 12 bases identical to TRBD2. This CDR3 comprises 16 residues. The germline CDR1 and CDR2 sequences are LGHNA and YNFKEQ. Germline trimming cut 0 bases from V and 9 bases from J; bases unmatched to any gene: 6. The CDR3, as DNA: TGTGCCAGCAGCCAAGACCCGACTAGCGGGAGAGCTGAGCAGTTCTTC. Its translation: CASSQDPTSGRAEQFF.

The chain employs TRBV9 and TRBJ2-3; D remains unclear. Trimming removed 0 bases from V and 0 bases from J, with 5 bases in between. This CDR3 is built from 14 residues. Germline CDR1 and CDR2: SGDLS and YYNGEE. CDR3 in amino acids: CASSVDGSTDTQYF. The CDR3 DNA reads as TGTGCCAGCAGCGTAGACGGGAGCACAGATACGCAGTATTTT.

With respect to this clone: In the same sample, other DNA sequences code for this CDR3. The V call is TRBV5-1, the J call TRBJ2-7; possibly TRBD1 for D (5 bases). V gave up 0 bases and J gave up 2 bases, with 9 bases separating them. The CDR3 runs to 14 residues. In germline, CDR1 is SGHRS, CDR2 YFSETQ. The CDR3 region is CASSLVPGTYEQYF. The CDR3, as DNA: TGCGCCAGCAGCTTGGTCCCAGGGACCTACGAGCAGTACTTC.